Listed below are T cell receptor beta chains from one sample, sequenced in a study of blood T cell repertoires in COVID-19. The data were produced by immunoSEQ multiplex PCR, yet TCRdb's version contains in-frame clones alone and is incomplete. The sample contains around 100,000 clones, more than 80% of which appear only once. Sequencing was carried out using peripheral blood. Receptors were obtained from a man aged 55 to 69 with acute or convalescent COVID-19. CDR3s leave out the opening cysteine and the closing phenylalanine or tryptophan. Fields, in order: J gene, V gene, CDR3 protein.

j_call: TRBJ1-1; v_call: TRBV11-2; cdr3_aa: ASSLEGGQFTEAF
j_call: TRBJ2-3; v_call: TRBV6-5; cdr3_aa: ASKTPREGTDTQY
j_call: TRBJ2-1; v_call: TRBV15; cdr3_aa: ATSRVAKNEQF
j_call: TRBJ1-4; v_call: TRBV27; cdr3_aa: ASSFGGNNEKLF
j_call: TRBJ1-1; v_call: TRBV5-1; cdr3_aa: ASSFEAGTEAF
j_call: TRBJ1-1; v_call: TRBV6-5; cdr3_aa: ASSTSFFSGTEAF
j_call: TRBJ2-2; v_call: TRBV5-4; cdr3_aa: ASSLGQGETGELF
j_call: TRBJ2-5; v_call: TRBV11-2; cdr3_aa: ASSLSRETQY
j_call: TRBJ1-1; v_call: TRBV15; cdr3_aa: ATSRARGRYPEAF
j_call: TRBJ2-2; v_call: TRBV11-2; cdr3_aa: ASSLVGDRVTGELF
j_call: TRBJ2-7; v_call: TRBV3-1/TRBV3-2; cdr3_aa: ASSQTGAGEQY
j_call: TRBJ2-1; v_call: TRBV28; cdr3_aa: ASSQHNYRGNEQF
j_call: TRBJ1-5; v_call: TRBV19; cdr3_aa: ASSVTTHYSNQPQH
j_call: TRBJ2-1; v_call: TRBV24-1; cdr3_aa: ATSDLGTSDGNEQF
j_call: TRBJ2-5; v_call: TRBV19; cdr3_aa: ASSRTQGRRETQY
j_call: TRBJ1-2; v_call: TRBV6-5; cdr3_aa: ASTNVGQGGGYT
j_call: TRBJ2-2; v_call: TRBV28; cdr3_aa: ASALAGGANTGELF
j_call: TRBJ1-1; v_call: TRBV29-1; cdr3_aa: SVGQVNTEAF
j_call: TRBJ1-6; v_call: TRBV28; cdr3_aa: ASSSPGQGGMLH
j_call: TRBJ2-1; v_call: TRBV7-9; cdr3_aa: ASSLTLAGVSQF
j_call: TRBJ1-1; v_call: TRBV11-3; cdr3_aa: ASSLYQGNTEAF